This T cell receptor beta chain is from a study of CD8 T cells in Susac syndrome. In the study overall: When their blood was taken, patients with Susac syndrome were therapy-naive, taking corticosteroids, or taking intravenous immunoglobulin alone.

Memory subsets were defined by CD27 and CD45RA staining for TEMRA sorting. Diagnostic criteria for definite or probable disease, in their recently defined form, were met by the patients with Susac syndrome. RNA, at about 0.45 to 1 ug, was reverse transcribed with random hexamers. A single record per CDR3 protein comes from TCRdb applying MiXCR to the immunoSEQ multiplex PCR reads. The sample carries 2,000 or so distinct CDR3 sequences, 69% recorded once. From germline, CDR1 is MNHNY and CDR2 SVGAGI (reference sequence). This CDR3 is built from 14 residues. The V gene lost 5 bases and the J gene lost 10 bases, with 21 bases spanning the gap.

V gene TRBV6-6 combines with J gene TRBJ2-7; D is possibly TRBD1 (6 bases). The TCR was taken from a human donor with Susac syndrome. Sequenced input: CD8+ TEMRA cells from PBMCs. Subset reported: FACS-sorted terminally differentiated effector memory CD8+ T cells re-expressing CD45RA (CD8+ TEMRA). In DNA form, the CDR3 reads TGTGCCAGCAGTACCTCCGACAATAGGGGGAGTCAGTACTTC. Translating it yields CASSTSDNRGSQYF.